These 3 T cell receptor beta chains share one sample of origin, sequenced in a study of a mutant IDH1 vaccine in newly diagnosed glioma. No antigen has been assigned to these receptors. The sample's time point: week 35, safety follow-up. A 20-mer mutant IDH1 peptide at 300 ug was injected subcutaneously with topical imiquimod. The protocol was immunoSEQ multiplex PCR, while the TCRdb copy is restricted to in-frame clones and leaves out a portion. In the table there are some 46,000 clones, about 92% of which are singletons. Material: PBMCs, obtained from a glioma patient whose treatment included an IDH1 peptide vaccine. These receptors came from a man aged 45-65 years with glioma.

The genes are TRBV28 and TRBJ1-5; TRBD1 aligns across 7 bases. The germline gives CDR1 MDHEN, CDR2 SYDVKM. The length of the CDR3 is 15 residues. Trimming removed 6 bases from V and 3 bases from J; junction bases left unmatched: 8. The CDR3, as DNA: TGTGCCAGCAGGCCCTGGGACAGACCCAATCAGCCCCAGCATTTT. The encoded protein is CASRPWDRPNQPQHF.

The chain recombines TRBV5-1 with TRBJ1-2, with D hard to call. Per germline, CDR1 SGHRS and CDR2 YFSETQ. The V end was cut by 0 bases, the J end by 6 bases, with 12 bases between. The CDR3 spans 14 residues. The CDR3 spells CASSLDSPYNGYTF. CDR3 in DNA: TGCGCCAGCAGCTTGGACAGCCCATACAATGGCTACACCTTC.

The chain links TRBV10-3 to TRBJ2-7; 7 bases are shared with TRBD1. Germline CDR1 is ENHRY and CDR2 is SYGVKD. J gave up 2 bases and V 0 bases, and 7 bases lay outside the gene matches. This CDR3 region has 16 residues. The CDR3 loop is CAISESAETGTYEQYF. DNA for the CDR3: TGTGCCATCAGTGAGTCGGCGGAGACAGGGACCTACGAGCAGTACTTC.